This TCR beta chain was recorded in a study of blood T cell repertoires in COVID-19 (dated by TCRdb to about 2020). Study-level background: Collaborator samples came from the United States, Italy and Spain and covered acute and convalescent phases of COVID-19. The prospective study material was composed of cDNA or gDNA derived from T cells, B-cell-depleted T cells, or PBMCs. Sample metadata almost always included a de-identified subject ID, COVID-19 status, age in years and sex. Where available, HLA class I and class II types were obtained from metadata supplied by the sample provider rather than from assay-based typing. The dataset comprised deeply sampled blood TCRbeta repertoires from subjects exposed to, actively infected with, or recovered from COVID-19. The repertoires were released in a freely available public database meant as a resource for research on the immune response to SARS-CoV-2. The samples were drawn from two sources: the first 160 participants of the ongoing ImmuneRACE study, and about 1,300 subjects contributed by 6 global collaborators. Overall study outcomes, separate from this receptor: How much clinical and demographic metadata was included differed by source and by participant, and the metadata was provided uncurated.

One collaborating source in Seattle enrolled patients while the patients were actively infected and followed the patients over time throughout the course of disease. The collaborating institutions used their own protocols to collect whole blood in K2EDTA tubes. For TCRbeta analysis, collaborators shipped samples in one of three forms: frozen whole blood, isolated PBMCs, or DNA extracted from either of those sample types. On this clone: It lacks a known antigen. No qualities accompany the bases; no much larger clone lies one base away.

From the germline V gene, CDR1 is SGHTA and CDR2 is FQGTGA. The CDR3 covers 14 residues, taking in both the cysteine and the phenylalanine. The CDR3 DNA has 42 bases and is translated from base 1. Relative to germline, V is 0 bases shorter and J is 1 base shorter, with 6 bases between their ends. The immunoSEQ Assay, a bias-controlled multiplex PCR, was used to amplify TCRbeta CDR3 regions from genomic DNA. Concerning the study's data processing: Within the assay, amplification of reference gene primers was used to estimate how many nucleated cells each sample contained. Sequence reads were collapsed and filtered to measure the absolute abundance of every unique TCRbeta CDR3 rearrangement. For each sample, productive Simpson clonality was calculated as the square root of Simpson's diversity index across productive rearrangements. TCRdb limited this immuneACCESS table to in-frame rearrangements with V and J called. A share of clones is missing; checked studies link under half to unresolved V genes, and the rest is unexplained. The DNA was the basis for D and trimming; V, J and clone size are from that table. Counted in this sample were 150,000 to 190,000 clones; roughly 85% of them appeared once. Together, the top ten hold around 8% of the sample.

The chain joins TRBV7-3 to TRBJ1-1, with the identity of the D gene unclear. Sample: peripheral blood. The sequence was collected from a woman aged 60 to 75 with COVID-19, enrolled during active disease. The CDR3 here reads CASSLTRKNTEAFF. In nucleotides, the sequence is TGTGCCAGCAGCTTAACCAGGAAGAACACTGAAGCTTTCTTT.